This T cell receptor beta chain was obtained from a study of T cell responses to AZD1222 COVID-19 vaccine. On this clone: Antigen unknown.

Germline CDR1 and CDR2: SGHKS and YYEKEE (reference sequence). V was pared by 3 bases and J by 3 bases, with 6 bases between. The CDR3 runs to 12 residues. Data came from immunoSEQ multiplex PCR; TCRdb stores just in-frame clones and leaves some out. The profile shows 65,000 to 90,000 clones, roughly 87% of them singletons. The study's findings and limits: Seropositive at baseline were only a handful of AZD1222 recipients.

The source was peripheral blood, collected 28 days after the second AZD1222 dose. The chain employs TRBV5-5 and TRBJ1-1; D possibly corresponds to TRBD1 (5 bases). This sequence was found in an adult who received the AZD1222 COVID-19 vaccine. CDR3 sequence (DNA): TGTGCCAGCAGCTGGGGGGACACTGAAGCTTTCTTT. Translated: CASSWGDTEAFF.